Presented here are 4 T cell receptor beta chains from one specimen sequenced in a study of blood T cell repertoires in COVID-19. Sequenced by immunoSEQ multiplex PCR; TCRdb stores in-frame clones only, minus some. Of 100,000 to 150,000 clones listed, around 83% are singletons. Sequenced sample: peripheral blood. All receptors come from an elderly man with active or convalescent COVID-19.

The gene calls are TRBV10-3 and TRBJ1-3; D uncertain. The CDR3 is 16 residues long. V was cut by 0 bases and J by 0 bases, with 9 bases left in between. Germline CDR1 and CDR2: ENHRY and SYGVKD. This CDR3 is CAISESAVFSGNTIYF. In nucleotides, the CDR3 is TGTGCCATCAGTGAGTCGGCGGTCTTCTCTGGAAACACCATATATTTT.

The chain combines TRBV7-2 with TRBJ2-3, with TRBD2 matching over 8 bases. The ends lost 5 bases at V and 5 bases at J; junction bases unmatched: 6. Per germline, CDR1 SGHTA and CDR2 FQGNSA. The CDR3 runs to 14 residues. The CDR3 protein is CASSPGLAGDTQYF. The CDR3, as DNA: TGTGCCAGCAGCCCCGGACTAGCCGGAGATACGCAGTATTTT.

V is TRBV29-1 and J is TRBJ2-5; TRBD1 agrees at 8 bases. Germline V gene lookup returns CDR1 SQVTM and CDR2 ANQGSEA. V was clipped by 2 bases and J by 0 bases; unmatched bases: 14. This CDR3 has 18 amino acids. In DNA form, the CDR3 reads TGCAGCGTTGAATCGGACAGGGAAGGAGTGGCACACCAAGAGACCCAGTACTTC. Translating gives CSVESDREGVAHQETQYF.

The V call is TRBV5-4, the J call TRBJ1-1; 7 nucleotides agree with TRBD1. The J segment lost 1 base and the V segment lost 4 bases, leaving 7 bases of the junction unmatched. CDR3 size: 15 residues. In germline, CDR1 is SGHNT, CDR2 YYREEE (reference sequence). The chain's CDR3 is CASSLLTGRNTEAFF. The CDR3, as DNA: TGTGCCAGCAGCCTACTGACAGGGAGGAACACTGAAGCTTTCTTT. Drawing the rest from reference TRBV5-4 and TRBJ1-1, the complete variable domain is ETGVTQSPTHLIKTRGQQVTLRCSSQSGHNTVSWYQQALGQGPQFIFQYYREEENGRGNFPPRFSGLQFPNYSSELNVNALELDDSALYLCASSLLTGRNTEAFFGQGTRLTVV.